These 2 T cell receptor beta chains came from one sample sequenced in a study of beta chain features in type 1 diabetes. Whole-study results and caveats: In every one of the four CD4+ subsets, TCRB CDR3s were moderately but significantly shorter in Type 1 diabetes patients.

Which antigens these TCRs recognize remains unknown. The whole isolated RNA underwent reverse transcription, so sequencing captured expressed TCRB transcripts. This table comes from immunoSEQ multiplex PCR, and its TCRdb copy is limited to in-frame clones, with some not included. Altogether approximately 270,000 clones are present, roughly 13% being singletons, with the ten largest covering less than 0.02%. Sequenced: naive CD4+ T cells from blood. These TCRs come from a man aged 25 to 40 with type 1 diabetes.

The chain links TRBV7-9 to TRBJ2-5, with a weak D call TRBD1 (6 bases). CDR3 size: 13 residues. Germline values: CDR1 SEHNR, CDR2 FQNEAQ (reference sequence). Trimming took off 2 bases at V and 6 bases at J, with 10 bases between the two ends. CDR3 sequence (DNA): TGTGCCAGCAGCTTAATACAGGGCCAGACCCAGTACTTC. Translating it yields CASSLIQGQTQYF.

The genes are TRBV7-9 and TRBJ2-3, with TRBD1 matching 7 bases. Germline V gene data show CDR1 as SEHNR and CDR2 as FQNEAQ (reference sequence). The CDR3 is 14 amino acids. With 5 bases clipped from V and 2 bases from J, the junction kept 4 bases outside the gene matches. The CDR3 DNA reads as TGTGCCAGCAGCGTAGGGGGCTCCACAGATACGCAGTATTTT. It encodes CASSVGGSTDTQYF.